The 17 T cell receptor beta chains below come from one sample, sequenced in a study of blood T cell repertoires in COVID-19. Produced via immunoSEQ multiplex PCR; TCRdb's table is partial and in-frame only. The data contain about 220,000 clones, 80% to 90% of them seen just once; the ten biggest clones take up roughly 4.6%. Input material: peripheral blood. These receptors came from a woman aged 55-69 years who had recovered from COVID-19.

CDR3 DNA sequence: TGCGCCAGCAGGTCGGACAGGGGAGACGGCTACACCTTC. Translation: CASRSDRGDGYTF. This chain uses TRBV5-1 with TRBJ1-2, with TRBD1 identical over 9 bases. Germline CDR1 reads SGHRS; CDR2 reads YFSETQ. The CDR3 sequence is 13 residues long. Trimming cost V 5 bases and J 8 bases; bases outside gene matches: 7.

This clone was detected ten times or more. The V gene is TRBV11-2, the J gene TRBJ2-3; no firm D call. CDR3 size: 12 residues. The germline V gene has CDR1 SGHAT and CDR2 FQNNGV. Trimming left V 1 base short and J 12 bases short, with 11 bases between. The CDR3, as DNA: TGTGCCAGCAGCTTAGGAGGTCCCGGCCAGTATTTT. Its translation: CASSLGGPGQYF.

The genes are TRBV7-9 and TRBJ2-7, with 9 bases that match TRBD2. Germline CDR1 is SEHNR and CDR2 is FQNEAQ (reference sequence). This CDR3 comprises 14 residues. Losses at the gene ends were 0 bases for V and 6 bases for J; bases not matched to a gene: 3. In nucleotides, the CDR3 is TGTGCCAGCAGCTTAGCGGGGACTAGCAGCGAGCAGTACTTC. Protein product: CASSLAGTSSEQYF.

CDR3 sequence (DNA): TGTGCCTGGAGCTCCGGGACAGGGGGAGCCTTCTCTGGAAACACCATATATTTT. It translates to CAWSSGTGGAFSGNTIYF. The chain joins TRBV30 to TRBJ1-3, with TRBD1 matching 11 bases. The CDR3 runs to 18 residues. CDR1 and CDR2 from the germline V gene are GTSNPN and SVGIG (reference sequence). V gave up 3 bases and J gave up 0 bases; unmatched junction bases: 10.

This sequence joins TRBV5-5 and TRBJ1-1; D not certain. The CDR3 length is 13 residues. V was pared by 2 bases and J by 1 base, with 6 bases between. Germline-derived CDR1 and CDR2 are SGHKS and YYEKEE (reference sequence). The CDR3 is CASSFSGNTEAFF. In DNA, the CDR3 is TGTGCCAGCAGCTTTTCCGGGAACACTGAAGCTTTCTTT.

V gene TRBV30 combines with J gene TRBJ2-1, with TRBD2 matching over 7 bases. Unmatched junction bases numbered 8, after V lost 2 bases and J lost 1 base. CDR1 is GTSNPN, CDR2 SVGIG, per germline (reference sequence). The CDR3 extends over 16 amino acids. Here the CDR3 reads CAWSLGSGLSYNEQFF. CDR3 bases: TGTGCCTGGAGTCTTGGTAGCGGGCTTTCCTACAATGAGCAGTTCTTC.

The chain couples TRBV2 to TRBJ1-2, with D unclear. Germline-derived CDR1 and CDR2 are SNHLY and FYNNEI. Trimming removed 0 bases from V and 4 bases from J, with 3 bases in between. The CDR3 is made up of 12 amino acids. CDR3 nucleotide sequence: TGTGCCAGCAGTGAAGCCTCCTATGGCTACACCTTC. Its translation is CASSEASYGYTF.

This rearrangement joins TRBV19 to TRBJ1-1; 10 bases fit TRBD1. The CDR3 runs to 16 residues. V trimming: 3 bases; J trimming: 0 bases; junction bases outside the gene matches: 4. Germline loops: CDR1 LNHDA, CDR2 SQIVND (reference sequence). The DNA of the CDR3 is TGTGCCAGTAGTATCCCCGGGACAGGGGTGAACACTGAAGCTTTCTTT. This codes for CASSIPGTGVNTEAFF.

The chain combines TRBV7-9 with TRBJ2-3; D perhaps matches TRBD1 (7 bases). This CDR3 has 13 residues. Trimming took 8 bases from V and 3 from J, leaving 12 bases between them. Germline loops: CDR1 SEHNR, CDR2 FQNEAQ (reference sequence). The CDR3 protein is CASVAGGTDTQYF. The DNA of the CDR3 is TGTGCCAGCGTGGCAGGGGGGACAGATACGCAGTATTTT.

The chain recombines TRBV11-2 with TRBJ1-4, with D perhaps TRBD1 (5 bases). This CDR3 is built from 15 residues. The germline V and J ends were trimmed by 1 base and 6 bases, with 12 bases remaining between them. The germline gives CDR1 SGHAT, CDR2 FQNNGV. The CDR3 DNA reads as TGTGCCAGCAGCTTAGGCCCTCGACAGTATGAAAAACTGTTTTTT. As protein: CASSLGPRQYEKLFF.

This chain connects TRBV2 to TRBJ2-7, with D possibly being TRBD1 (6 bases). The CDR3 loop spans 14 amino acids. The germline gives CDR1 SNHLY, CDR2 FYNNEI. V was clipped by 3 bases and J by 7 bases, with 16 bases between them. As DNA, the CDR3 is TGTGCCAGCAGTGAGGGGGCAAATAGTATGGAGCAGTACTTC. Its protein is CASSEGANSMEQYF. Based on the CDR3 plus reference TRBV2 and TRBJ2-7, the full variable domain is EPEVTQTPSHQVTQMGQEVILRCVPISNHLYFYWYRQILGQKVEFLVSFYNNEISEKSEIFDDQFSVERPDGSNFTLKIRSTKLEDSAMYFCASSEGANSMEQYFGPGTRLTVT.

The CDR3 is CASSGTVPFSNQPQHF. The CDR3 DNA reads TGTGCCAGCAGCGGGACAGTCCCTTTTAGCAATCAGCCCCAGCATTTT. The V call is TRBV28, the J call TRBJ1-5, with 7 nucleotides matching TRBD1. The CDR3 consists of 16 residues. Germline V gene data show CDR1 as MDHEN and CDR2 as SYDVKM. The ends lost 6 bases at V and 0 bases at J; junction bases unmatched: 8.

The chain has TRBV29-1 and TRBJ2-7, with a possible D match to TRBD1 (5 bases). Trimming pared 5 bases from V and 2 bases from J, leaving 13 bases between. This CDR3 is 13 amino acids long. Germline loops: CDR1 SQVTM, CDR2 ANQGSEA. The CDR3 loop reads CSVITDTAYEQYF. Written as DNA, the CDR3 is TGCAGCGTTATTACGGACACAGCCTACGAGCAGTACTTC.

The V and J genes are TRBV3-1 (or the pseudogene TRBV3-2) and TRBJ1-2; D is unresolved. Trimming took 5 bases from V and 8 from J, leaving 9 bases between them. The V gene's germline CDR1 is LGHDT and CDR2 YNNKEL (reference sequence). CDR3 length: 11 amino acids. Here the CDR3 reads CASSYGWGYTF. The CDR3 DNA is TGTGCCAGCAGCTACGGTTGGGGCTACACCTTC.

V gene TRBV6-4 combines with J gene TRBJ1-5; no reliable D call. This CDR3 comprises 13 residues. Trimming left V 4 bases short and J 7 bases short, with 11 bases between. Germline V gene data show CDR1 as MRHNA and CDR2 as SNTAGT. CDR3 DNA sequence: TGTGCCAGCAGTGTCGGGGAAGGACAGCCCCAGCATTTT. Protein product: CASSVGEGQPQHF.

The CDR3 spells CASSYAPIQGYGYTF. DNA of the CDR3: TGTGCCAGCAGTTACGCCCCGATACAGGGGTATGGCTACACCTTC. This chain uses TRBV6-5 with TRBJ1-2; 7 bases are a match to TRBD1. Germline-derived CDR1 and CDR2 are MNHEY and SVGAGI. This CDR3 comprises 15 residues. Germline trimming cut 2 bases from V and 5 bases from J; bases unmatched to any gene: 8.

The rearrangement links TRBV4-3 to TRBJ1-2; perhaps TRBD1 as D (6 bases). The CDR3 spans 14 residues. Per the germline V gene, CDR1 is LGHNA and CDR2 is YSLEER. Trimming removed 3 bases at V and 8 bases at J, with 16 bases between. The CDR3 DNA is TGCGCCAGCAGCCACGCGGGGGCCCTGGGGGGCTACACCTTC. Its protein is CASSHAGALGGYTF.